Sequencing of this T cell receptor beta chain was carried out in a study of blood T cell repertoires in COVID-19. Study-wide context: COVID-19 samples from acute and convalescent phases originated in the United States, Italy and Spain.

J gave up 8 bases and V 1 base, and 2 bases lay outside the gene matches. Germline CDR1 reads SGHRS; CDR2 reads YFSETQ. This CDR3 has 12 amino acids. In the study's own analysis: By means of reference gene primer amplification, nucleated cell counts were estimated. Method: immunoSEQ multiplex PCR; TCRdb's copy keeps in-frame clones and lacks some. V and J calls and clone size are as listed in that table; D and trimming were resolved from the DNA. The table shows about 210,000 clones, with 88% occurring only once. J is TRBJ1-2 and V is TRBV5-1; 7 positions agree with TRBD1. Sequenced input: peripheral blood. This clonotype was sampled from a middle-aged man with acute or convalescent COVID-19. The CDR3 here is CASSLTGVGYTF. DNA for the CDR3: TGCGCCAGCAGCTTGACAGGGGTCGGCTACACCTTC. Full variable domain (outside the CDR3, taken from reference TRBV5-1 and TRBJ1-2): KAGVTQTPRYLIKTRGQQVTLSCSPISGHRSVSWYQQTPGQGLQFLFEYFSETQRNKGNFPGRFSGRQFSNSRSEMNVSTLELGDSALYLCASSLTGVGYTFGSGTRLTVV.